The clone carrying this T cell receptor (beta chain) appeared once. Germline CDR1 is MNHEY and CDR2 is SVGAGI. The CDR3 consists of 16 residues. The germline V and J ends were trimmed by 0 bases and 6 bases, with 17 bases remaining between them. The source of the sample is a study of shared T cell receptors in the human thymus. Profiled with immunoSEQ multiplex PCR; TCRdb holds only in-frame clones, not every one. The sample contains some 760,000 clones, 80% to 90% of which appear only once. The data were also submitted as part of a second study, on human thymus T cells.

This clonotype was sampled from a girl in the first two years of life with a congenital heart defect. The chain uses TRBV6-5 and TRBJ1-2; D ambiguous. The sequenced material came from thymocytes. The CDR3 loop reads CASSYSVQLRYHGYTF. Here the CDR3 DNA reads TGTGCCAGCAGTTACTCGGTACAGCTCCGCTACCATGGCTACACCTTC.